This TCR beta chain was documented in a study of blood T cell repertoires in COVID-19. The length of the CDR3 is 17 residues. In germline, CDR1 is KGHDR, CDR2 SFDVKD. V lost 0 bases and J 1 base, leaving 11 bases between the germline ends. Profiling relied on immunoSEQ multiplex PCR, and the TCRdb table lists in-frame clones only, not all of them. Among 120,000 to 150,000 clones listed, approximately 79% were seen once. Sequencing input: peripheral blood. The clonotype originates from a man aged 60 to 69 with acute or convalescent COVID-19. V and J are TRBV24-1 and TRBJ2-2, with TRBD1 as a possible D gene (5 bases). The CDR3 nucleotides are TGTGCCACCAGTGATTTGGAGCAGGGCAGGAACACCGGGGAGCTGTTTTTT. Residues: CATSDLEQGRNTGELFF.